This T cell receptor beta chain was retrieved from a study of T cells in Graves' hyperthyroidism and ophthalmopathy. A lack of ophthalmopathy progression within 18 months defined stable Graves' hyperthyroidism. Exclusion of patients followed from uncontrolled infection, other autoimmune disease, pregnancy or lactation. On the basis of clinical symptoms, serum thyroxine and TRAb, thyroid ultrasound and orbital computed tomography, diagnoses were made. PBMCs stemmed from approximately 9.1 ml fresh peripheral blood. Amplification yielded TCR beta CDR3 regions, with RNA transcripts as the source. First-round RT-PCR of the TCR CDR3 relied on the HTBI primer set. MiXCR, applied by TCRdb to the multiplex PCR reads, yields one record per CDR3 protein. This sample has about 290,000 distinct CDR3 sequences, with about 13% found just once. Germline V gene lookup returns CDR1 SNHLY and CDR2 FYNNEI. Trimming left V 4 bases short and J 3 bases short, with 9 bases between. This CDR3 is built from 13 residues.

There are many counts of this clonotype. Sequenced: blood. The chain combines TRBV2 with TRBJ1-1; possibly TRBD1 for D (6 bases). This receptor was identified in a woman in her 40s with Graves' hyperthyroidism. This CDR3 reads CASSVAGDTEAFF. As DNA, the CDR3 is TGTGCCAGCAGTGTGGCAGGGGACACTGAAGCTTTCTTT.